The T cell receptor (beta chain) under discussion was sequenced for a study of vaccination and CD4 T cells after COVID-19. Study-wide points: For convalescent patients, 304 of the 307 vaccine-specific clones analyzed were classified as spike mono-reactive.

The germline V gene has CDR1 LNHNV and CDR2 YYDKDF (reference sequence). This CDR3 is built from 16 residues. V was cut by 1 base and J by 0 bases, with 12 bases left in between. In regard to this clonotype: Its specificity is unknown.

The treatment is: approximately 11-day PBMC culture with coronavirus spike peptide pools or control peptides (ViraFEST assay). Sequenced with the Oncomine TCR Beta short-read assay was DNA taken from cultured CD4+ T cells. Using its own MiXCR run on the PCR reads, TCRdb lists one record per CDR3 protein. The sample carries some 16,000 distinct CDR3 sequences, 52% recorded once. This clonotype was obtained from a human donor who had recovered from COVID-19. Input material: CD4+ T cells from blood, cultured in vitro. The chain carries TRBV15 and TRBJ1-2, with unresolved D. CDR3 DNA sequence: TGTGCCACCAGCAGAGCCTCGGGCAGAGCTAACTATGGCTACACCTTC. Protein sequence: CATSRASGRANYGYTF.